This TCR beta chain was recorded in a study of technical replicates of blood from a few donors. Per the germline V gene, CDR1 is LNHNV and CDR2 is YYDKDF (reference sequence). This CDR3 has 13 residues. Trimming cost V 5 bases and J 10 bases; bases outside gene matches: 8. Profiling relied on immunoSEQ multiplex PCR, and the TCRdb table lists in-frame clones only, not all of them. In the table there are over 80,000 clones, 90% to 97% of which are singletons. The count of this clone is one. The material sequenced was T cells isolated from PBMCs. The sequence was collected from a human donor in good health. The chain employs TRBV15 and TRBJ2-1; TRBD1 agrees at 7 bases. DNA of the CDR3: TGTGCCACCAGCCTTCAGGGGGAAAGGGAGCAGTTCTTC. Translation: CATSLQGEREQFF. The full variable domain, in which reference TRBV15 and TRBJ2-1 provide the parts outside the CDR3, is DAMVIQNPRYQVTQFGKPVTLSCSQTLNHNVMYWYQQKSSQAPKLLFHYYDKDFNNEADTPDNFQSRRPNTSFCFLDIRSPGLGDTAMYLCATSLQGEREQFFGPGTRLTVL.